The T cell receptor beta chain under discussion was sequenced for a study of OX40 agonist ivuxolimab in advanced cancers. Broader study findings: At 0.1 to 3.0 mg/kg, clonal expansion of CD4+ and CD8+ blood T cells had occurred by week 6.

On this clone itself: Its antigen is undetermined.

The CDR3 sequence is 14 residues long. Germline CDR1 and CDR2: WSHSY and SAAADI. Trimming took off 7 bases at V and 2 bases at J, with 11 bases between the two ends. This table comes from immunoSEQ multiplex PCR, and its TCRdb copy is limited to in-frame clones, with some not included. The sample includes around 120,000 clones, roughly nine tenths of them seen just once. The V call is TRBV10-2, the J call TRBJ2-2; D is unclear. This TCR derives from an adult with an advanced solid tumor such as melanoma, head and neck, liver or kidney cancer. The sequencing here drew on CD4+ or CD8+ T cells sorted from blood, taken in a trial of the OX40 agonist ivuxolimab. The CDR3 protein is CASTTGVNTGELFF. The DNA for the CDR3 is TGCGCCAGCACTACCGGTGTCAACACCGGGGAGCTGTTTTTT.